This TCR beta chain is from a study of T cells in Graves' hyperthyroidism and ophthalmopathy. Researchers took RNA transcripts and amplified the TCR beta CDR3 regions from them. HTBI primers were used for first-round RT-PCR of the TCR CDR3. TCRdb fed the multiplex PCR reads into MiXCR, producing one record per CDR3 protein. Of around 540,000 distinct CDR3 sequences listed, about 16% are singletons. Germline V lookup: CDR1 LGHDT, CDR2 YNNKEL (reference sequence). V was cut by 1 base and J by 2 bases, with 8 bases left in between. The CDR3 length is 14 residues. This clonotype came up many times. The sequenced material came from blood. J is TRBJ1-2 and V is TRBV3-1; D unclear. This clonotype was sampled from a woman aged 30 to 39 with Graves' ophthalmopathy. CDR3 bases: TGTGCCAGCAGCCAAGGGGTCATCAACTATGGCTACACCTTC. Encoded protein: CASSQGVINYGYTF.